This T cell receptor (beta chain) was sequenced in a study of T-cell memory formation after mild COVID-19. Study results and caveats: CD4+ contracting clones lay mainly in CM and EM, CD8+ ones in EMRA.

Concerning this clonotype: Its antigen is undetermined.

There are 13 residues in the CDR3. The ends were cut back, 2 bases at V and 4 bases at J, with 11 bases in the middle. Germline CDR1 is DFQATT and CDR2 is SNEGSKA (reference sequence). MiXCR, applied by TCRdb to the 5' RACE reads, yields one record per CDR3 protein. Here the sample spans about 190,000 distinct CDR3 sequences, 15% to 20% being singletons. This sequence was found in an adult woman who had mild COVID-19 (a few samples of this study predate the infection). Cell type and time point are not known. Sequencing was done on a sample of PBMCs or a T cell subset sorted from them (not recorded which). The gene calls are TRBV20-1 and TRBJ1-2, with D unresolved. The CDR3 sequence: CSARFLGIYGYTF. The DNA for the CDR3 is TGCAGTGCTAGATTTCTCGGAATCTATGGCTACACCTTC.